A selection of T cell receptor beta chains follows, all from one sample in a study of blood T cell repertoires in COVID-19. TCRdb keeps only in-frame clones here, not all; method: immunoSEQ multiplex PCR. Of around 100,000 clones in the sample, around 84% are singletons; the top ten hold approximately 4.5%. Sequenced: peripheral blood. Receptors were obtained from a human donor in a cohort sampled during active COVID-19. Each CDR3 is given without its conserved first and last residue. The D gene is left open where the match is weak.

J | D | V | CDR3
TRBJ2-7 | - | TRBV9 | ASSPPGTVREQY
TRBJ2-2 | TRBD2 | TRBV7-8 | ASSASSSGGASGELF
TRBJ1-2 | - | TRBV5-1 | ASSLADMGYGYT
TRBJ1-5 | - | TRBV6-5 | ASSYGGGSNQPQH
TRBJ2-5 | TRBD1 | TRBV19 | ASSTGTGGGSYDQETQY
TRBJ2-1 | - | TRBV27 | ASSLIGQFNNEQF
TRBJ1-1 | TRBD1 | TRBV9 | ASSAAQGARKTEAF
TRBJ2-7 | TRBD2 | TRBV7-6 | ASSFGTSGAYYEQY
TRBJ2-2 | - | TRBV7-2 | ASSVGLRSGELF
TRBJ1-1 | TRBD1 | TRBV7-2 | ASSPQPAGTVNTEAF
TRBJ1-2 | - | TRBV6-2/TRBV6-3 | ASSPVGSNYGYT
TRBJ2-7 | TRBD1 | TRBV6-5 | ASSYDRATHEQY
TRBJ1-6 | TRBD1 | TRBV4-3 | ASSQEVTGGNFGVSPLH
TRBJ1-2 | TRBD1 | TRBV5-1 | ASSGTGRVYGYT
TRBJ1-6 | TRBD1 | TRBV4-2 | ASSRDRADSPLH
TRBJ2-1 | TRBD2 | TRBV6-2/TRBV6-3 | ASSLWVGLAVSNEQF
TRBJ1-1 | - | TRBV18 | ASSPGAPNTEAF
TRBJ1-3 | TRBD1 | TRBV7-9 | ASTPRGFRSRNTIY
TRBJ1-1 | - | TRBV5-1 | ASSDWAGVNTEAF
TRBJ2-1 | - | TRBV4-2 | ASSRGASTGSDEQF
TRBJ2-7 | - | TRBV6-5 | ASREGASGEQY
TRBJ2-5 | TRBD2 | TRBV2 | ASGASGVQETQY
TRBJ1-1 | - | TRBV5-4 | ASSGGPGVGTEAF
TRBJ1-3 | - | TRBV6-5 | ASSQGFFGNTIY
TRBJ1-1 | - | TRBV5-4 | ASSLVGSGTEAF
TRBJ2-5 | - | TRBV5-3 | ARRLSGLQGTQY
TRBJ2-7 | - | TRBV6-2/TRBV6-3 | ASSYQSGSYEQY
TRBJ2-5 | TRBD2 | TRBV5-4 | ASSLVIAGQETQY
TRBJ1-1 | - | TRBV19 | ASSRKGVTEAF
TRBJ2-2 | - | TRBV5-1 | ASNRESATGELF
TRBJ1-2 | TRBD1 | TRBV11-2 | ASPDRDGDGYT